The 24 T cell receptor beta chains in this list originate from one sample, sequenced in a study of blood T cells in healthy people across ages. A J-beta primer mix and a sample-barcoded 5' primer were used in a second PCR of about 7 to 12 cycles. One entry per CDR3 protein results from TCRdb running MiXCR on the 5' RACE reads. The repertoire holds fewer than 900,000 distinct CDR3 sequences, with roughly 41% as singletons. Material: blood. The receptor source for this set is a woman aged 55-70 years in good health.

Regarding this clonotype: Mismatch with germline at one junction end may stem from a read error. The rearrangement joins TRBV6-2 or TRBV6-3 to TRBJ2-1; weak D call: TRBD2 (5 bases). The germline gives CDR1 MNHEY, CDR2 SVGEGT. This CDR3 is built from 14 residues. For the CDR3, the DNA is TGTGCCAGCAGTTATCCGGGAAGCTACACTGAGCAGTTCTTC. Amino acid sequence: CASSYPGSYTEQFF.

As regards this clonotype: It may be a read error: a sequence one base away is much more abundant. The CDR3, as DNA: TGCAGTGCTAGAACCCGGGCTTTAGGGGCCAATAATGAGCAGTACTTC. Its protein is CSARTRALGANNEQYF. V is TRBV20-1 and J is TRBJ2-7, with D perhaps TRBD1 (5 bases). V lost 2 bases to trimming and J lost 7 bases, with 24 bases between them. CDR1 and CDR2 (germline): DFQATT, SNEGSKA (reference sequence). The CDR3 covers 16 residues.

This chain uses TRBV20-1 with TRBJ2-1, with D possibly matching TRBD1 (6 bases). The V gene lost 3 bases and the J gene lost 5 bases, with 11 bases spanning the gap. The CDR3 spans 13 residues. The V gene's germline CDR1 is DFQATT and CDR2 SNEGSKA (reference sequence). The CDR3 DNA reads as TGCAGTGCTAGTTGGACAGCCAACAATGAGCAGTTCTTC. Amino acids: CSASWTANNEQFF.

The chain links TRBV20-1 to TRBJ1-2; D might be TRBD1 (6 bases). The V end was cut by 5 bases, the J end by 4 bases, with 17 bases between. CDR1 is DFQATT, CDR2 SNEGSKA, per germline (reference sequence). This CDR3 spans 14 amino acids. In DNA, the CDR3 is TGCAGTGCTTACGGAGACAGGCCCCTCTATGGCTACACCTTC. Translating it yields CSAYGDRPLYGYTF.

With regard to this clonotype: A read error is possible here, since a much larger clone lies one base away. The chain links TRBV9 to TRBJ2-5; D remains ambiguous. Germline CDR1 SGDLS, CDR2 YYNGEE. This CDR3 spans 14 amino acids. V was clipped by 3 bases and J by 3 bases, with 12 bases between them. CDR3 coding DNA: TGTGCCAGCAGCGCTAGGAACTTTAAAGAGACCCAGTACTTC. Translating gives CASSARNFKETQYF.

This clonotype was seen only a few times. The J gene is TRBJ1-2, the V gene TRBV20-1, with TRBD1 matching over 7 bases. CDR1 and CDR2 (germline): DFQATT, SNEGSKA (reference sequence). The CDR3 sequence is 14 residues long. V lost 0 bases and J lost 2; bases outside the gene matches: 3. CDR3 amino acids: CSARDGTANYGYTF. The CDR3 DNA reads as TGCAGTGCTAGAGATGGGACAGCAAACTATGGCTACACCTTC.

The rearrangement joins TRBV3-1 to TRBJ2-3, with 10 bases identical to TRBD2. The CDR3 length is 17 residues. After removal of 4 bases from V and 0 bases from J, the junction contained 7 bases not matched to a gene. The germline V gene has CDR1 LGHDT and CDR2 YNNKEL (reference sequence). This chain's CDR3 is CASSLSSGGLSTDTQYF. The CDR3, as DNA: TGTGCCAGCAGCCTGTCTAGCGGGGGCCTAAGCACAGATACGCAGTATTTT.

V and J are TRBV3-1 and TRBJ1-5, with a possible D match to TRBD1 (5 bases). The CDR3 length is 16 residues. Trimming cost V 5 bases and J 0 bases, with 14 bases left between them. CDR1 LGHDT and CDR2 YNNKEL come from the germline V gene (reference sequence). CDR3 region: CASSESLGDSNQPQHF. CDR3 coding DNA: TGTGCCAGCAGCGAGTCACTGGGGGATAGCAATCAGCCCCAGCATTTT. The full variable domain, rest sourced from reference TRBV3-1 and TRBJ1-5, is DTAVSQTPKYLVTQMGNDKSIKCEQNLGHDTMYWYKQDSKKFLKIMFSYNNKELIINETVPNRFSPKSPDKAHLNLHINSLELGDSAVYFCASSESLGDSNQPQHFGDGTRLSIL.

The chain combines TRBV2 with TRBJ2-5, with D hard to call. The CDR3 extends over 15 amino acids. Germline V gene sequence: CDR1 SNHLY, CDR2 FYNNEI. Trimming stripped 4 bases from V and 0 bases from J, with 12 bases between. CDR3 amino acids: CASSVPPGHQETQYF. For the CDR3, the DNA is TGTGCCAGCAGTGTACCCCCAGGCCACCAAGAGACCCAGTACTTC. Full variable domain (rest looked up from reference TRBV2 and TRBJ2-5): EPEVTQTPSHQVTQMGQEVILRCVPISNHLYFYWYRQILGQKVEFLVSFYNNEISEKSEIFDDQFSVERPDGSNFTLKIRSTKLEDSAMYFCASSVPPGHQETQYFGPGTRLLVL.

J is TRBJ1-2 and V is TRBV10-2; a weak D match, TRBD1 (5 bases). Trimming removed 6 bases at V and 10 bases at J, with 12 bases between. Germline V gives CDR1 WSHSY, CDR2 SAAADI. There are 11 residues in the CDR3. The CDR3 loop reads CASSTGGNYTF. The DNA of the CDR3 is TGCGCCAGCAGCACAGGTGGTAACTACACCTTC.

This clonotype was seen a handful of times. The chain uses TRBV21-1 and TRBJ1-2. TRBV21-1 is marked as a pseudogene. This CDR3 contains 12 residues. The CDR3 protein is CASSYSNYGYTF. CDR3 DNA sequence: TGTGCCAGCAGCTACTCAAACTATGGCTACACCTTC.

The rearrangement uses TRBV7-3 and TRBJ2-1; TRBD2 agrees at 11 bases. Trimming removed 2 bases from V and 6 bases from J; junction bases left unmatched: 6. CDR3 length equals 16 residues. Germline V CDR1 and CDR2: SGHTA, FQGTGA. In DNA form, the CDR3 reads TGTGCCAGCAGCTTACTTGGACTAGCGGGCAGCAATGAGCAGTTCTTC. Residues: CASSLLGLAGSNEQFF. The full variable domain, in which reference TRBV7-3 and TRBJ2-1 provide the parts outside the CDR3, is GAGVSQTPSNKVTEKGKYVELRCDPISGHTALYWYRQSLGQGPEFLIYFQGTGAADDSGLPNDRFFAVRPEGSVSTLKIQRTERGDSAVYLCASSLLGLAGSNEQFFGPGTRLTVL.

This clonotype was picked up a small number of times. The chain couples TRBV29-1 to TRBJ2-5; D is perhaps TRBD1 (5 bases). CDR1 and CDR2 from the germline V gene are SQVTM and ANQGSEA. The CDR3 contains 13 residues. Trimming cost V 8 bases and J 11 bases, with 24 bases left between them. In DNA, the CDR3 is TGCAGCTCACCCCTGGGGCAGTACAATGAGCAGTACTTC. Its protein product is CSSPLGQYNEQYF.

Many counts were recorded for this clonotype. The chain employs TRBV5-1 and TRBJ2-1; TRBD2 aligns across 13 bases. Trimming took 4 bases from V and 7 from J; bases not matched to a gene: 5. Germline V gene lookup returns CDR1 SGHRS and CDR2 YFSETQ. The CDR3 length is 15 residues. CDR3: CASSGLAGVSNEQFF. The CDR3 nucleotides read TGCGCCAGCAGCGGACTAGCGGGAGTATCTAATGAGCAGTTCTTC.

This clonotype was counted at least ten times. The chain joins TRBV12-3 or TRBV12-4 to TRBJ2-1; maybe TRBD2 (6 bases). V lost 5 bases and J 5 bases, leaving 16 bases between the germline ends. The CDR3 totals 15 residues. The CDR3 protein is CASSPPLGSDNEQFF. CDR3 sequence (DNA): TGTGCCAGCAGTCCCCCCCTCGGGAGCGACAATGAGCAGTTCTTC.

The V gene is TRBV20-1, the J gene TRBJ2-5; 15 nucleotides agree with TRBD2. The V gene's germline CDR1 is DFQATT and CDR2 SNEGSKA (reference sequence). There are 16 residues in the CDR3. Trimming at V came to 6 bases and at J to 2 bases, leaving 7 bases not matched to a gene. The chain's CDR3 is CSAPGLAGGKQETQYF. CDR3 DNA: TGCAGTGCCCCCGGACTAGCGGGAGGGAAACAAGAGACCCAGTACTTC.

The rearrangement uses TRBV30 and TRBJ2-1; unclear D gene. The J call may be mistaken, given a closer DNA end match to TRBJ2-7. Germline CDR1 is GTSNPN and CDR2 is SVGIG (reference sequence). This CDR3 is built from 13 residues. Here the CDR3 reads CAWSPLPYNEQYF. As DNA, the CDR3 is TGTGCCTGGAGTCCCCTCCCCTACAATGAGCAGTACTTC.

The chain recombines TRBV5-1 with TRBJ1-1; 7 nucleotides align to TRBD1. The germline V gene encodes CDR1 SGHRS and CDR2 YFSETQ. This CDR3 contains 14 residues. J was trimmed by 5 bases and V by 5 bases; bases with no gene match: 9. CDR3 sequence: CASRKYRGDTEAFF. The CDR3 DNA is TGCGCCAGCAGGAAGTACAGGGGAGATACTGAAGCTTTCTTT.

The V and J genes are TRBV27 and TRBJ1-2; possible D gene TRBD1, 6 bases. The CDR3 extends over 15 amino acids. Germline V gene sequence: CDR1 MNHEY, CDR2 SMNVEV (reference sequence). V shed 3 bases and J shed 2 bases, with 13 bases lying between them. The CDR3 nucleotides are TGTGCCAGCAGTTTCAGGGGAGGTTCGAACTATGGCTACACCTTC. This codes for CASSFRGGSNYGYTF.

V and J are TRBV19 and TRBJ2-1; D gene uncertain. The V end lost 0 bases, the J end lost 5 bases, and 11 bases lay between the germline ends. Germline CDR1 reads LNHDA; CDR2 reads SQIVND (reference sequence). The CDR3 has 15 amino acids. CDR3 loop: CASSIEVPGHNEQFF. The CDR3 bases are TGTGCCAGTAGTATAGAAGTCCCCGGTCACAATGAGCAGTTCTTC.

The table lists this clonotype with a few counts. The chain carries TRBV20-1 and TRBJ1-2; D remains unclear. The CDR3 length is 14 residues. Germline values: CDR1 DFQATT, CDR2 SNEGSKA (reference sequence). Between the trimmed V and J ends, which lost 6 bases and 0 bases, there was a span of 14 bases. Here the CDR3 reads CSAPDGQTNYGYTF. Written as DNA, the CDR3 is TGCAGTGCCCCCGACGGTCAAACTAACTATGGCTACACCTTC.

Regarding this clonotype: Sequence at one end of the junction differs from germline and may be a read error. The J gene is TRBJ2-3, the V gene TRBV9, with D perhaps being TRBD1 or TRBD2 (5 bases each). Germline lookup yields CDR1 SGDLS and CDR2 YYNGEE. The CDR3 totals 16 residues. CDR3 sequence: CASSHGWGRNTGTQYF. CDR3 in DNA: TGTGCCAGCAGCCACGGGTGGGGGAGAAACACAGGTACGCAGTATTTT.

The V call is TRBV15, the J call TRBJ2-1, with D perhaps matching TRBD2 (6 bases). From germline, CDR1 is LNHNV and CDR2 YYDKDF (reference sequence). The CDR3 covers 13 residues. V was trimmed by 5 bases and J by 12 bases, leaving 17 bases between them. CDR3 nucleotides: TGTGCCACCAGCGGCGGGACTCCCACCTTGCAGTTCTTC. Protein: CATSGGTPTLQFF.

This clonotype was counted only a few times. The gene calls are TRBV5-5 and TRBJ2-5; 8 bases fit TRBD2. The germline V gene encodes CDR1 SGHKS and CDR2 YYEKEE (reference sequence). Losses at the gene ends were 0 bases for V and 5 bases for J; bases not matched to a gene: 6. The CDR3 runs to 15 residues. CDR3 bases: TGTGCCAGCAGCTTGGTTAGCGGGGCAGGGGAGACCCAGTACTTC. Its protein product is CASSLVSGAGETQYF.